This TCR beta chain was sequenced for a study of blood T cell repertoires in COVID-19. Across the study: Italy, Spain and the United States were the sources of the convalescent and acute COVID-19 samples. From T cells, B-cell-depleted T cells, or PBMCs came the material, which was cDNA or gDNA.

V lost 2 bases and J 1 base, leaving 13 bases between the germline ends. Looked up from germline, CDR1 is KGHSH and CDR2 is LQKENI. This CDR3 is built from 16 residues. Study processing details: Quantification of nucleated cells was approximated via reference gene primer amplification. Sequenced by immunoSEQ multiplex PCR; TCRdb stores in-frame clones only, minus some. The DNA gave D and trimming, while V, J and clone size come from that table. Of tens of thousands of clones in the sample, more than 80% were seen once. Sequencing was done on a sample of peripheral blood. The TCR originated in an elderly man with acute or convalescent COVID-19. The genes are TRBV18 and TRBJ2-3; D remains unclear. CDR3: CASSPVNSPRTDTQYF. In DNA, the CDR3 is TGTGCCAGCTCACCAGTTAACAGTCCCCGCACAGATACGCAGTATTTT.